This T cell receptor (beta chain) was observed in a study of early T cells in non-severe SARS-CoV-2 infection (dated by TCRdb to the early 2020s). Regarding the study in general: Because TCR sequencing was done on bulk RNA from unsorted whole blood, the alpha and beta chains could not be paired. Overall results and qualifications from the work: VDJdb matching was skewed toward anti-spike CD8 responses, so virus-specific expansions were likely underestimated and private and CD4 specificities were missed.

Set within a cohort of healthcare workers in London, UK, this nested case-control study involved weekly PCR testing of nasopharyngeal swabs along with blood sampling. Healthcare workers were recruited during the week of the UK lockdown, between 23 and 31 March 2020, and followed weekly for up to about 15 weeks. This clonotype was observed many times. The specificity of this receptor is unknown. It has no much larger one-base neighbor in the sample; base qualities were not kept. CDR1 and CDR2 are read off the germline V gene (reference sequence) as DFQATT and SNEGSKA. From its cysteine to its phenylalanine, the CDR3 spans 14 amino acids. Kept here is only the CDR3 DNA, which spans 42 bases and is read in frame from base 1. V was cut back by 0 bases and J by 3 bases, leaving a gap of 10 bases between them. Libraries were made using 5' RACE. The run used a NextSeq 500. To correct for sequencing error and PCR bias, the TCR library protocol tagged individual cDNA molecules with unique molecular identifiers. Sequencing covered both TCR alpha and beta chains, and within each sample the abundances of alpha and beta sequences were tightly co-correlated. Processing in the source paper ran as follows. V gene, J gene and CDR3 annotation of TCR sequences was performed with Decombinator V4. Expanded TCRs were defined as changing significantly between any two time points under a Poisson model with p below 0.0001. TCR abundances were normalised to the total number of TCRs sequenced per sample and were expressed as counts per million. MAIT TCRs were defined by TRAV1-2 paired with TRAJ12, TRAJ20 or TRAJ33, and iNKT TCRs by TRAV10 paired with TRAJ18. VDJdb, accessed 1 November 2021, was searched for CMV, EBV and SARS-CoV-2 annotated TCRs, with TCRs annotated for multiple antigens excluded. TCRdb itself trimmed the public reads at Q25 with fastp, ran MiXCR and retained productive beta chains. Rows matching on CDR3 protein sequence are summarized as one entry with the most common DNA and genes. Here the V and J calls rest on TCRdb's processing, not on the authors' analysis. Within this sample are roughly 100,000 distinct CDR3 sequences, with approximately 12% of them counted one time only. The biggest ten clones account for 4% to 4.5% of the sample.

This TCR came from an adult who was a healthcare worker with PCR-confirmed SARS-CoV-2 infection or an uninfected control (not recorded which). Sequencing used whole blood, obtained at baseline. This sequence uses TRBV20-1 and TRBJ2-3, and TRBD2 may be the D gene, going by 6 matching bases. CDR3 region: CSAREGLLTDTQYF. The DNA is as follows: TGCAGTGCTAGAGAGGGACTCCTTACAGATACGCAGTATTTT.